The present TCR beta chain was sequenced within a study of blood T cells in healthy people across ages (dated by TCRdb to between 2015 and 2016). Study-level background: In model experiments, roughly one uniquely barcoded TCR beta cDNA molecule per two T cells was captured by template switching. The study analyzed two additional independent replicas of 1 million unique cDNA reads from the same blood draw for two donors, one aged 18 to 30 and one aged 80 or older. The donors were divided into four age groups: young (average about 15 years), middle-aged (around 37), aged (about 62) and long-lived (82). Using deep sequencing normalized with unique cDNA molecular identifiers, the study measured how TCR beta repertoire diversity changes with age. To avoid experimental bias, donors of different ages were distributed randomly across sequencing lanes.

Findings and caveats that apply to the study as a whole: As age increased, observed TCR beta diversity per million T cells dropped in a roughly linear way, and a significant reduction was already evident by age approximately 40. Bulk unsorted PBMC profiling prevented conclusive comparison of naive and antigen-experienced compartments. Total diversity estimates from one million sequenced T cells were considered lower bounds and underestimates. There was a strong correlation between observed TCR beta diversity and the percentage of naive T cells measured by flow cytometry. The CMV infection status of donors was not known, potentially confounding age-related changes in expanded clonotypes. The long-lived group showed more naive CD4+ T cells, fewer expanded clones and increased TCR diversity than the aged group, suggesting age selection.

With regard to this clonotype: The antigen it recognizes is unknown. One end of the junction varies from germline; a read error may be responsible.

Library generation was performed with 5' RACE. A second PCR of roughly 7 to 11 cycles was performed with a sample-barcoded 5' primer and a J-beta primer mix. A template-switch 5' adaptor carrying 12 random nucleotides introduced a unique molecular identifier onto each TCR beta cDNA molecule. Each sample yielded at least 2.5 million CDR3-containing paired-end reads. All of the RNA was converted into first-strand cDNA using the Mint cDNA synthesis kit, with a TRBC-specific oligonucleotide serving as the primer. Following uracil-DNA glycosylase treatment, all cDNA underwent a first 18-cycle PCR with the universal primers M1SS and BC2_uni_R. In the paper's pipeline: For normalization, 1 million high-quality reads were randomly selected from each sample, with every read carrying a distinct molecular identifier. Reads sharing molecular identifiers were discarded rather than binned into consensus sequences. CDR3 identification, clonotype clustering and error correction used MiTCR with a Q25 quality threshold and the strictest error-elimination algorithm. A nonparametric unseen species model using Euler transformation provided a lower-bound estimate of total TCR beta diversity. The public reads were reprocessed in TCRdb via fastp at Q25 and MiXCR, keeping in-frame beta chains. Entries are consolidated by CDR3 protein sequence, retaining the most common genes and DNA. Clone size and V and J calls follow TCRdb, not the original study. The sample profile shows 1.8 million or so distinct CDR3 sequences; about 39% of them were found once. The ten biggest clones cover 23% of the sample.

CDR1 and CDR2, looked up from the germline V gene (reference sequence), are LGHDT and YNNKEL. Reading from cysteine to phenylalanine, the CDR3 counts 20 amino acids. CDR3 DNA only is kept here, 60 bases in frame from base 1. The donors were some 36 Caucasian individuals from Russia, aged roughly 6 to 100 years, who were systemically healthy. Each donor gave roughly 9.5 milliliters of peripheral blood, collected into EDTA-treated Vacutainer tubes. PBMCs were isolated by Ficoll-Paque density-gradient centrifugation, with at least 6 million obtained per sample. Trizol reagent was used to extract total RNA from PBMCs, with at least 6 micrograms per sample. For every donor, an aliquot of PBMCs went through flow cytometry to measure the percentages of naive CD45RAhigh/CD27high T cells.

The sample comprised blood. This TCR derives from a human donor in good health. Recombination linked TRBV3-1 to TRBJ2-4; the D segment may tentatively be TRBD1 or TRBD2, each giving 6 matched bases. The CDR3 in this case is CASSPGQLLGVILAKNIRYF. The sequence in DNA is TGTGCCAGCAGCCCTGGACAGTTGTTGGGGGTAATACTAGCCAAAAACATTCGGTACTTC. Where the CDR3 stops, the reference TRBV3-1 and TRBJ2-4 genes take over; the full variable domain is DTAVSQTPKYLVTQMGNDKSIKCEQNLGHDTMYWYKQDSKKFLKIMFSYNNKELIINETVPNRFSPKSPDKAHLNLHINSLELGDSAVYFCASSPGQLLGVILAKNIRYFGAGTRLSVL.